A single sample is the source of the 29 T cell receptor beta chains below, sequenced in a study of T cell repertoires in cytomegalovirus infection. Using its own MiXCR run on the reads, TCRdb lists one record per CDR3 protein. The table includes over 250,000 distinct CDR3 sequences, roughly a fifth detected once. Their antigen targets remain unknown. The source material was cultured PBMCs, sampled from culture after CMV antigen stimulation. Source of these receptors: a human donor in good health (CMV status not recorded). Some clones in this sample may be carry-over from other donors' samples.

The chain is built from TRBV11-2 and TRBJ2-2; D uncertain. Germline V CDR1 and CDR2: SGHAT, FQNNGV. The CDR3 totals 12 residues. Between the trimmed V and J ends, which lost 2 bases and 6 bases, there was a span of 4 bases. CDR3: CASSLRAGELFF. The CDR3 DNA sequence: TGTGCCAGCAGCTTAAGGGCCGGGGAGCTGTTTTTT.

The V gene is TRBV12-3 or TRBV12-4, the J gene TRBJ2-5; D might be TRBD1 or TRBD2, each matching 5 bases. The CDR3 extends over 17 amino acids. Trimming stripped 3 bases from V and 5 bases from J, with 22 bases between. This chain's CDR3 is CASSLVTGPGSGETQYF. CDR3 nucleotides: TGTGCCAGCAGTTTGGTGACGGGACCGGGCTCGGGGGAGACCCAGTACTTC.

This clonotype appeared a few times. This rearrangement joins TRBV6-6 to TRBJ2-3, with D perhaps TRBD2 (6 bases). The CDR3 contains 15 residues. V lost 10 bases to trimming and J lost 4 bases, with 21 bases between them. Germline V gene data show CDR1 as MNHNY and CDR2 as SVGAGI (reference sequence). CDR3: CAIERGGNRADTQYF. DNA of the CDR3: TGTGCCATCGAACGGGGCGGGAACCGGGCAGATACGCAGTATTTT.

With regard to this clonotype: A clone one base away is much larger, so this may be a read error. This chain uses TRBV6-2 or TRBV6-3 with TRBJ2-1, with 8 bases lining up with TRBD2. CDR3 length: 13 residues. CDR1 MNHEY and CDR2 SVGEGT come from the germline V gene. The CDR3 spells CASSFRREVEQLF. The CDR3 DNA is TGTGCCAGCAGTTTTCGGCGGGAGGTTGAGCAGCTCTTC.

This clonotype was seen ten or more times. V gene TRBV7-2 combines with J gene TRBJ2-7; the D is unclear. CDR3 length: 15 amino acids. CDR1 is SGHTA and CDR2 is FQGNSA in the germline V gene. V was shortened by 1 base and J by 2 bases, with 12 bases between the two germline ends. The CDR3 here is CASSLGAYGAYEQYF. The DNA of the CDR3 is TGTGCCAGCAGCTTAGGGGCCTACGGAGCCTACGAGCAGTACTTC.

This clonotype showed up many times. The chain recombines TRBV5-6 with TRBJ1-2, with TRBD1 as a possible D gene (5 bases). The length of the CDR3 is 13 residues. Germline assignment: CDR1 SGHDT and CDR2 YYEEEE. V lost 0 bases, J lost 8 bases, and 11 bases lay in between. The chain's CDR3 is CASSLVRGYGYTF. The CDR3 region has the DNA TGTGCCAGCAGCTTGGTTCGGGGCTACGGCTACACCTTC.

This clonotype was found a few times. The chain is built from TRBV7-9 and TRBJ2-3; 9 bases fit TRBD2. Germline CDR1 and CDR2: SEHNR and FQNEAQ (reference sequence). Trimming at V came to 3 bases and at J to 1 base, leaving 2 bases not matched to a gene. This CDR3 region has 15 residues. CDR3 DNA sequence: TGTGCCAGCAGCTTTGGGACTAGCCGCACAGATACGCAGTATTTT. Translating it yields CASSFGTSRTDTQYF.

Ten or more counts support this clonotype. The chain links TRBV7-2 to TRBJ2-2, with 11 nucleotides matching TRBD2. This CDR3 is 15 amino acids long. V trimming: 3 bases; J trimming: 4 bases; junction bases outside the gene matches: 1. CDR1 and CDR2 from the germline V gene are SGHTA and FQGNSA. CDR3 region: CASSLGLAVTGELFF. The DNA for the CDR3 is TGTGCCAGCAGCTTGGGACTAGCGGTCACCGGGGAGCTGTTTTTT.

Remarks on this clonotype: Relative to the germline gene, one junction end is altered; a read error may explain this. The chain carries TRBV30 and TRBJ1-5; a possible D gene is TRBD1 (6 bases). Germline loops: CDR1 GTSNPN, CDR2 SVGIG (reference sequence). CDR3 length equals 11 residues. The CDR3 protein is CACSLGQRQHF. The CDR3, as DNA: TGTGCCTGCAGCCTAGGACAGCGCCAGCATTTT.

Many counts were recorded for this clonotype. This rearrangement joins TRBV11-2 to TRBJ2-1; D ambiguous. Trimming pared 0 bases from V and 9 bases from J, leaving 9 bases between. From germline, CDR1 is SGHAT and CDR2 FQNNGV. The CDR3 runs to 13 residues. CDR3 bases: TGTGCCAGCAGCTTAGACTTTCATTCTGAGCAGTTCTTC. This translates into CASSLDFHSEQFF.

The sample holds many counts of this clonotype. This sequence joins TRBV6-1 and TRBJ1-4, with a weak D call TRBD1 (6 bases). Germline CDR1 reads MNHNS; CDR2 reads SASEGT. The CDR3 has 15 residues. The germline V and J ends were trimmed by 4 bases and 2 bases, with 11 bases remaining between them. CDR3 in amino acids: CASSGGAGTNEKLFF. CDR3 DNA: TGTGCCAGCAGTGGGGGGGCCGGCACTAATGAAAAACTGTTTTTT.

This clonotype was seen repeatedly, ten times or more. CDR3 sequence (DNA): TGTGCCAGCAGCCTGCTCTTCAGTGAAGCTTTCTTT. It is translated as CASSLLFSEAFF. J is TRBJ1-1 and V is TRBV7-2; D not resolved. The CDR3 has 12 amino acids. V lost 5 bases and J lost 7, with 11 bases in between. The V gene's germline CDR1 is SGHTA and CDR2 FQGNSA.

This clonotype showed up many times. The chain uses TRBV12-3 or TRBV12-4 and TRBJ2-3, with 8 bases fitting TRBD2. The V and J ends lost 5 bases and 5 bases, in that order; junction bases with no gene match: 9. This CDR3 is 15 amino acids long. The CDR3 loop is CASSVSGSNGDTQYF. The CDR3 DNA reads TGTGCCAGCAGTGTGAGCGGGAGCAATGGAGATACGCAGTATTTT.

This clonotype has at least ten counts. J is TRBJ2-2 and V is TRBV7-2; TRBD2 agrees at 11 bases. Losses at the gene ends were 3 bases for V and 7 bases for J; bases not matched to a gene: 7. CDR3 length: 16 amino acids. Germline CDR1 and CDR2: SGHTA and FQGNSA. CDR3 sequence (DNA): TGTGCCAGCAGCTTCAAGCGACTAGCGGGAAACGGGGAGCTGTTTTTT. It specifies CASSFKRLAGNGELFF.

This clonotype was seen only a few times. CDR3 protein: CASSLDRVRVNIQYF. The CDR3 region has the DNA TGTGCCAGCAGCTTGGACAGGGTTCGAGTTAACATTCAGTACTTC. The chain recombines TRBV7-9 with TRBJ2-4; 8 bases match TRBD1. Per the germline V gene, CDR1 is SEHNR and CDR2 is FQNEAQ (reference sequence). CDR3 size: 15 residues. The trim removed 3 bases at V and 7 bases at J, leaving 8 bases unmatched.

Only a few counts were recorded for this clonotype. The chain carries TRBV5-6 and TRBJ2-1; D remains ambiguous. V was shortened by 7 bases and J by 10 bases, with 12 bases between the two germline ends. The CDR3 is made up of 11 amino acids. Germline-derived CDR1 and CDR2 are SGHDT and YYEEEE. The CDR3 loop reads CASHLNTEQFF. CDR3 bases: TGTGCCAGCCATCTCAACACGGAGCAGTTCTTC.

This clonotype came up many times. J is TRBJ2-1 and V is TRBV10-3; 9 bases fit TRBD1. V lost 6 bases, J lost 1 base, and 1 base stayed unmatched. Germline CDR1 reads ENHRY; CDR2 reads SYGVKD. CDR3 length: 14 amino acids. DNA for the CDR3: TGTGCCATCAGGGGACAGGGTTCCTACAATGAGCAGTTCTTC. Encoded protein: CAIRGQGSYNEQFF.

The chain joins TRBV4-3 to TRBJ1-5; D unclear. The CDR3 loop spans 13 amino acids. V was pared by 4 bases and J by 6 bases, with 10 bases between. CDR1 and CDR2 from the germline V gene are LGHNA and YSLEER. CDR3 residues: CASSPILGQPQHF. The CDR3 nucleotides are TGCGCCAGCAGCCCGATTCTCGGTCAGCCCCAGCATTTT.

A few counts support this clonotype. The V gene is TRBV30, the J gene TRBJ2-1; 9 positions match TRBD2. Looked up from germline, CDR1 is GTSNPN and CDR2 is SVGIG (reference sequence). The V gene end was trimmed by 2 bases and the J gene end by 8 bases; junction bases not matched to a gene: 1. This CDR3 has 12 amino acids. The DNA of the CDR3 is TGTGCCTGGAGTCCTAGCGGGGATGAGCAGTTCTTC. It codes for CAWSPSGDEQFF.

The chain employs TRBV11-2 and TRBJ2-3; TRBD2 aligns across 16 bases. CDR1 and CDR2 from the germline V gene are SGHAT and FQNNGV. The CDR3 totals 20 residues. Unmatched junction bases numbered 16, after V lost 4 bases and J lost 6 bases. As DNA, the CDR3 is TGTGCCAGCAGCTCTACCGGGACTAGCGGGAGGGCCGAGGTTTTGGATACGCAGTATTTT. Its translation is CASSSTGTSGRAEVLDTQYF.

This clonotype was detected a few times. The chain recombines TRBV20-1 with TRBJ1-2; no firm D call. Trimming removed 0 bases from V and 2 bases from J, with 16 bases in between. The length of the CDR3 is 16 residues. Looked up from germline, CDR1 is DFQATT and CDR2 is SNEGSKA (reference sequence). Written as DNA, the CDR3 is TGCAGTGCTAGAGATAGTGGGCAAACCAAAAACTATGGCTACACCTTC. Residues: CSARDSGQTKNYGYTF.

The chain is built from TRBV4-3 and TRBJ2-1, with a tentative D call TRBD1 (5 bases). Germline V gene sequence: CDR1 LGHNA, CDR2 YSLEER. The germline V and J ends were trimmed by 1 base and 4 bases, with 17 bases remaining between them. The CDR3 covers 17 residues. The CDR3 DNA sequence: TGCGCCAGCAGCCAAGGGGGCGCGTCAGGGTCATACAATGAGCAGTTCTTC. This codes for CASSQGGASGSYNEQFF.

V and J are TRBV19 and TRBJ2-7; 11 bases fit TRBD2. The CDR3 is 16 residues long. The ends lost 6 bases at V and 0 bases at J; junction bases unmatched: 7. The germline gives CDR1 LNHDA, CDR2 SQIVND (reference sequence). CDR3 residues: CASSTPTSGSSYEQYF. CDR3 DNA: TGTGCCAGTAGCACCCCAACTAGCGGGAGCTCCTACGAGCAGTACTTC.

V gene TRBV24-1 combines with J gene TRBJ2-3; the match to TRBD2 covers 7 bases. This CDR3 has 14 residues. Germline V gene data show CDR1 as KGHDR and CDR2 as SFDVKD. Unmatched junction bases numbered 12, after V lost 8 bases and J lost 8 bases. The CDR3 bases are TGTGCCACCATTATCCCTAGCGGAACGTTTACGCAGTATTTT. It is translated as CATIIPSGTFTQYF.

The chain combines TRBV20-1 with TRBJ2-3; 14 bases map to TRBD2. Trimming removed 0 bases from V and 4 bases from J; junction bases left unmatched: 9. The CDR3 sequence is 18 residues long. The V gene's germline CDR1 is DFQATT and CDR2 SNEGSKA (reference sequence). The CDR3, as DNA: TGCAGTGCTAGAGATTTCTTCGGGACTAGCGGGAGTCCAGATACGCAGTATTTT. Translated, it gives CSARDFFGTSGSPDTQYF.

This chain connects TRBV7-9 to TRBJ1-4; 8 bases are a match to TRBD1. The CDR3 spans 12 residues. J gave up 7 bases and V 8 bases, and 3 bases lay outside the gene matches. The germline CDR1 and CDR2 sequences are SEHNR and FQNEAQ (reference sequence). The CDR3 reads CASGTGGEKLFF. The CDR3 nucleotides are TGTGCCAGCGGGACAGGTGGTGAAAAACTGTTTTTT.

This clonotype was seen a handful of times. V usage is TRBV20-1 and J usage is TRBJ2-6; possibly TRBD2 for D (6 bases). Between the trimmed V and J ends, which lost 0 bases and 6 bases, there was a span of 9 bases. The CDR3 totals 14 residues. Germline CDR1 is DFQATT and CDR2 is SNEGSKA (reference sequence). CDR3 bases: TGCAGTGCTAGAGATTGGGAGGAGGCCAACGTCCTGACTTTC. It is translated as CSARDWEEANVLTF.

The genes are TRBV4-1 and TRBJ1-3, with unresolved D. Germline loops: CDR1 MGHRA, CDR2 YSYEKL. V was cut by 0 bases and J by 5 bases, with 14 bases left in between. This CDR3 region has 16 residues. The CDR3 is CASSQDLQFVRNTIYF. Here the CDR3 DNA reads TGCGCCAGCAGCCAAGATTTACAGTTCGTGAGAAACACCATATATTTT.

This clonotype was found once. The CDR3 bases are TGCAGTGCTAGGGCCTCTAGGGGAACGGGGGATACGCAGTATTTT. It yields the protein CSARASRGTGDTQYF. V and J are TRBV20-1 and TRBJ2-3, with D perhaps TRBD1 or TRBD2 (5 bases each). CDR3 length: 15 residues. Trimming took off 3 bases at V and 6 bases at J, with 19 bases between the two ends. Germline loops: CDR1 DFQATT, CDR2 SNEGSKA (reference sequence).